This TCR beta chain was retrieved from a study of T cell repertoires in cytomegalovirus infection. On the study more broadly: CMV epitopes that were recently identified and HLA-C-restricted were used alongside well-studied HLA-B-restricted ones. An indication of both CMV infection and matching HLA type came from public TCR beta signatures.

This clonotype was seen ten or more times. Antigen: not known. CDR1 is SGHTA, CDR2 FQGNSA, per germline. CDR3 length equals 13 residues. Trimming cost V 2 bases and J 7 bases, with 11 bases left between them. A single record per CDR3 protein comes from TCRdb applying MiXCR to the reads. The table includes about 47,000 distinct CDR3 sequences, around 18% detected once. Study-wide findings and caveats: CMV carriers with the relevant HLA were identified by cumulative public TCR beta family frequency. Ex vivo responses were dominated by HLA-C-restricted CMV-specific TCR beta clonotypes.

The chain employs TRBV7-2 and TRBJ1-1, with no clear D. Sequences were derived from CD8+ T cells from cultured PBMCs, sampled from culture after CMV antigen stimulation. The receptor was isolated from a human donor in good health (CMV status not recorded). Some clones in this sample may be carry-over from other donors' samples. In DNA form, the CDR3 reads TGTGCCAGCAGCTTATTTGGTGGAGATGAAGCTTTCTTT. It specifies CASSLFGGDEAFF.